This T cell receptor beta chain derives from a study of T-cell memory formation after mild COVID-19. Study-level background: In these data, TCR clusters were largely donor specific. Study-level points and caveats: CD4+ clones that contracted lay mainly in CM and EM; CD8+ ones lay in EMRA.

From 5'RACE with constant-segment primers came TCR alpha and TCR beta cDNA libraries that carried sample barcodes and UMIs. TCRdb independently ran MiXCR on the 5' RACE reads; one entry per CDR3 protein. The sample holds hundreds of thousands of distinct CDR3 sequences, around 14% seen once. CDR3 length: 15 residues. V shed 6 bases and J 6 bases; nucleotides not matched to a gene: 8. A word on this clonotype: Its antigen is unidentified.

The sequence derives from a man aged 18 to 30 who had mild COVID-19 (a few samples of this study predate the infection). Cell type and time point are not known. The chain combines TRBV12-3 or TRBV12-4 with TRBJ2-5, with 12 nucleotides matching TRBD2. Sequenced: PBMCs or a T cell subset sorted from them (not recorded which). CDR3 sequence reads: CASRLGLAGGQTQYF. The CDR3 DNA is TGTGCCAGCAGGCTGGGACTAGCGGGCGGGCAGACCCAGTACTTC.